The 20 T cell receptor beta chains presented below share a single source sample, sequenced in a study of blood T cell repertoires in COVID-19. The method was immunoSEQ multiplex PCR; TCRdb's version includes in-frame clones alone and lacks a portion of them. The sample contains 200,000 or so clones, roughly four fifths of which appear only once. Material for sequencing was peripheral blood. These receptors were taken from a woman aged 30 to 39 with acute or convalescent COVID-19.

The chain uses TRBV5-1 and TRBJ2-1; D might be TRBD2 (6 bases). Germline assignment: CDR1 SGHRS and CDR2 YFSETQ. This CDR3 has 12 amino acids. V was trimmed by 4 bases and J by 7 bases, leaving 9 bases between them. The CDR3 DNA reads TGCGCCAGCAGCGAGGGACTGAATGAGCAGTTCTTC. Its protein product is CASSEGLNEQFF.

The gene calls are TRBV28 and TRBJ1-5, with TRBD1 as a possible D gene (5 bases). The V gene's germline CDR1 is MDHEN and CDR2 SYDVKM. The CDR3 is 16 amino acids. V lost 3 bases and J 2 bases, leaving 14 bases between the germline ends. The CDR3 DNA is TGTGCCAGCAGTTTTTGGGCAGGGCAAGGCAATCAGCCCCAGCATTTT. It is translated as CASSFWAGQGNQPQHF.

J is TRBJ2-1 and V is TRBV28; 11 nucleotides align to TRBD2. J gave up 6 bases and V 5 bases, and 9 bases lay outside the gene matches. The CDR3 sequence is 16 residues long. Looked up from germline, CDR1 is MDHEN and CDR2 is SYDVKM. The CDR3 DNA reads TGTGCCAGCAGTCCACCGGGACTAGCGGTGTCCAATGAGCAGTTCTTC. Residues: CASSPPGLAVSNEQFF.

Here the CDR3 DNA reads TGCGCCAGCAGCCAAGATCGATCGAGCTCTGGGGCCAACGTCCTGACTTTC. It specifies CASSQDRSSSGANVLTF. J is TRBJ2-6 and V is TRBV4-3; D call uncertain. Germline CDR1 is LGHNA and CDR2 is YSLEER. Trimming removed 0 bases at V and 0 bases at J, with 9 bases between. The CDR3 is 17 residues long.

This chain's CDR3 is CAISPLARGINEQFF. As DNA, the CDR3 is TGTGCCATCAGCCCACTAGCCCGTGGGATCAATGAGCAGTTCTTC. The chain is built from TRBV10-3 and TRBJ2-1, with D possibly being TRBD2 (6 bases). The germline gives CDR1 ENHRY, CDR2 SYGVKD. Between the trimmed V and J ends, which lost 6 bases and 6 bases, there was a span of 18 bases. The CDR3 has 15 amino acids.

J is TRBJ2-2 and V is TRBV2, with a tentative D call TRBD2 (5 bases). There are 15 residues in the CDR3. Deletions cut 2 bases from V and 1 base from J, with 8 bases between. CDR1 and CDR2 from the germline V gene are SNHLY and FYNNEI. CDR3 in DNA: TGTGCCAGCAGTGAAATTCGGGGGAACACCGGGGAGCTGTTTTTT. Translating it yields CASSEIRGNTGELFF.

The chain uses TRBV11-2 and TRBJ1-2; TRBD1 is a possible D gene (5 bases). CDR3 length equals 14 residues. Per germline, CDR1 SGHAT and CDR2 FQNNGV. The V end lost 0 bases, the J end lost 4 bases, and 9 bases lay between the germline ends. CDR3 loop: CASSLDDSVYGYTF. Here the CDR3 DNA reads TGTGCCAGCAGCTTAGACGACAGCGTCTATGGCTACACCTTC. Looking up the rest from reference TRBV11-2 and TRBJ1-2 gives the full variable domain: EAGVAQSPRYKIIEKRQSVAFWCNPISGHATLYWYQQILGQGPKLLIQFQNNGVVDDSQLPKDRFSAERLKGVDSTLKIQPAKLEDSAVYLCASSLDDSVYGYTFGSGTRLTVV.

The chain has TRBV10-1 and TRBJ2-2; 8 nucleotides match TRBD1. There are 14 residues in the CDR3. Looked up from germline, CDR1 is WNHNN and CDR2 is SYGVQD (reference sequence). V gave up 10 bases and J gave up 6 bases; unmatched junction bases: 10. The CDR3 nucleotides are TGCGCCAATCTAGACAGGGGTCGGGCCGGGGAGCTGTTTTTT. Translating it yields CANLDRGRAGELFF.

V and J are TRBV11-2 and TRBJ1-1, with D maybe TRBD1 (5 bases). CDR1 is SGHAT and CDR2 is FQNNGV in the germline V gene. The CDR3 totals 14 residues. V lost 0 bases to trimming and J lost 4 bases, with 9 bases between them. CDR3 DNA sequence: TGTGCCAGCAGCTTAGATGGGGGGGGCACTGAAGCTTTCTTT. Encoded protein: CASSLDGGGTEAFF.

The chain carries TRBV5-6 and TRBJ1-6; the D gene is possibly TRBD1 (6 bases). Germline CDR1 reads SGHDT; CDR2 reads YYEEEE. The CDR3 is 13 amino acids. V lost 4 bases, J lost 10 bases, and 12 bases lay in between. The CDR3 is CASSTPQGSPLHF. The CDR3 DNA is TGTGCCAGCAGCACACCACAGGGCTCACCCCTCCACTTT.

This chain connects TRBV5-1 to TRBJ2-1; maybe TRBD1 (6 bases). The germline CDR1 and CDR2 sequences are SGHRS and YFSETQ. V dropped 5 bases and J dropped 7 bases, with 22 bases sitting between them. The CDR3 is 16 residues long. Here the CDR3 reads CASRAPGTLGRNEQFF. DNA for the CDR3: TGCGCCAGCAGGGCTCCAGGGACACTAGGAAGGAATGAGCAGTTCTTC. Full variable domain (remainder filled in from reference TRBV5-1 and TRBJ2-1): KAGVTQTPRYLIKTRGQQVTLSCSPISGHRSVSWYQQTPGQGLQFLFEYFSETQRNKGNFPGRFSGRQFSNSRSEMNVSTLELGDSALYLCASRAPGTLGRNEQFFGPGTRLTVL.

This clone appeared a single time. The rearrangement links TRBV6-1 to TRBJ2-2; D is undetermined. Trimming removed 0 bases from V and 4 bases from J, with 6 bases in between. Germline assignment: CDR1 MNHNS and CDR2 SASEGT. The CDR3 covers 14 residues. The CDR3 sequence: CASSEAFSTGELFF. The DNA for the CDR3 is TGTGCCAGCAGTGAAGCCTTTTCCACCGGGGAGCTGTTTTTT.

This clone was picked up a small number of times. The chain carries TRBV5-1 and TRBJ1-1; D may be TRBD1 (5 bases). V dropped 4 bases and J dropped 7 bases, with 17 bases sitting between them. The CDR3 consists of 14 residues. The germline CDR1 and CDR2 sequences are SGHRS and YFSETQ. CDR3 amino acids: CASSRSRGSDEAFF. The DNA of the CDR3 is TGCGCCAGCAGCAGATCGCGGGGGAGTGATGAAGCTTTCTTT.

The chain recombines TRBV4-2 with TRBJ2-5; D unclear. Trimming took 0 bases from V and 2 from J, leaving 13 bases between them. CDR3 size: 16 residues. Looked up from germline, CDR1 is LGHNA and CDR2 is YNFKEQ. The CDR3 nucleotides read TGTGCCAGCAGCCAAGAACGGTCAGGCCGACAAGAGACCCAGTACTTC. Protein product: CASSQERSGRQETQYF.

The chain links TRBV28 to TRBJ1-2; D gene uncertain. Germline CDR1 is MDHEN and CDR2 is SYDVKM. V was cut by 5 bases and J by 8 bases, with 15 bases left in between. The CDR3 has 13 residues. The CDR3 coding sequence is TGTGCCAGCAGTGCCCCCAACTATTACGGCTACACCTTC. Its protein product is CASSAPNYYGYTF.

V usage is TRBV13 and J usage is TRBJ1-6; D is perhaps TRBD1 (5 bases). The germline V gene has CDR1 PRHDT and CDR2 FYEKMQ (reference sequence). Trimming pared 3 bases from V and 7 bases from J, leaving 10 bases between. CDR3 size: 14 residues. The CDR3 DNA reads TGTGCCAGCAGCTTCCCCAGGGAAAATTCACCCCTCCACTTT. Its protein product is CASSFPRENSPLHF. Together with reference TRBV13 and TRBJ1-6, the CDR3 gives the full variable domain: AAGVIQSPRHLIKEKRETATLKCYPIPRHDTVYWYQQGPGQDPQFLISFYEKMQSDKGSIPDRFSAQQFSDYHSELNMSSLELGDSALYFCASSFPRENSPLHFGNGTRLTVT.

V usage is TRBV6-2 or TRBV6-3 and J usage is TRBJ1-2; D gene ambiguous. V was shortened by 5 bases and J by 4 bases, with 8 bases between the two germline ends. In germline, CDR1 is MNHEY, CDR2 SVGEGT. This CDR3 is built from 12 residues. The CDR3 spells CASSVFVYGYTF. The CDR3 DNA follows: TGTGCCAGCAGTGTCTTCGTCTATGGCTACACCTTC.

The chain carries TRBV9 and TRBJ2-2, with 12 nucleotides matching TRBD2. Per the germline V gene, CDR1 is SGDLS and CDR2 is YYNGEE. The CDR3 length is 16 residues. The J segment lost 1 base and the V segment lost 3 bases, leaving 1 base of the junction unmatched. The CDR3 coding sequence is TGTGCCAGCAGCGCGGGACTAGCGGGGAACACCGGGGAGCTGTTTTTT. This gives the protein CASSAGLAGNTGELFF.

This rearrangement joins TRBV4-3 to TRBJ2-1; 8 bases match TRBD1. With 3 bases clipped from V and 8 bases from J, the junction kept 9 bases outside the gene matches. Germline lookup yields CDR1 LGHNA and CDR2 YSLEER. There are 15 residues in the CDR3. The CDR3 coding sequence is TGCGCCAGCAGCCATAGGACAGGGACCTTGGATGAGCAGTTCTTC. Protein sequence: CASSHRTGTLDEQFF.

The V call is TRBV3-1 (or the pseudogene TRBV3-2), the J call TRBJ2-3, with 7 bases that match TRBD2. The J segment lost 1 base and the V segment lost 0 bases, leaving 16 bases of the junction unmatched. The CDR3 is 20 amino acids. The germline V gene has CDR1 LGHDT and CDR2 YNNKEL (reference sequence). CDR3 amino acids: CASSQDWGKSGLAGTDTQYF. In DNA, the CDR3 is TGTGCCAGCAGCCAAGATTGGGGAAAGAGTGGCCTAGCGGGCACAGATACGCAGTATTTT.